A selection of T cell receptor beta chains follows, all from one sample in a study of blood T cell repertoires in COVID-19. Method: immunoSEQ multiplex PCR; TCRdb's copy keeps in-frame clones and lacks some. The sample gives over 200,000 clones, 65% to 90% of which show up once; roughly 5% is in the top ten. The sample consisted of peripheral blood. The origin of the receptors is a human donor in a cohort sampled during active COVID-19. Both conserved end residues are part of each CDR3. The order of the fields is D gene, clone size, V gene, J gene, CDR3 protein, CDR3 DNA. D genes are given only for firm matches. The size field is filled for only some rows; it gives once, few, many or a size class.

-	-	TRBV10-3	TRBJ1-3	CAISDQTTDSGNTIYF	TGTGCCATCAGTGACCAGACAACCGACTCTGGAAACACCATATATTTT
-	-	TRBV29-1	TRBJ2-7	CSVSLPGNYYEQYF	TGCAGCGTTTCTCTCCCCGGGAACTACTACGAGCAGTACTTC
TRBD1	-	TRBV4-3	TRBJ1-4	CASSRLTGPNEKLFF	TGCGCCAGCAGCCGCTTGACAGGGCCCAATGAAAAACTGTTTTTT
-	-	TRBV19	TRBJ1-2	CASSITGNYGYTF	TGTGCCAGTAGTATCACAGGGAACTATGGCTACACCTTC
-	-	TRBV28	TRBJ2-2	CASRRTSTTGELFF	TGTGCCAGCAGGCGTACTAGTACAACCGGGGAGCTGTTTTTT
-	-	TRBV29-1	TRBJ2-1	CSVDGGVSYNEQFF	TGCAGCGTTGACGGGGGAGTGTCCTACAATGAGCAGTTCTTC
-	-	TRBV4-2	TRBJ1-6	CASSQDLTGVTRPDNSPLHF	TGTGCCAGCAGCCAAGATTTAACGGGGGTCACTCGTCCTGATAATTCACCCCTCCACTTT
-	-	TRBV6-5	TRBJ1-3	CASNIGNTIYF	TGTGCCAGCAATATCGGAAACACCATATATTTT
-	once	TRBV27	TRBJ1-5	CASSLMGRNQPQHF	TGTGCCAGCAGTTTAATGGGGAGGAATCAGCCCCAGCATTTT
-	-	TRBV6-5	TRBJ2-6	CASSAQGSGANVLTF	TGTGCCAGCAGCGCCCAGGGCTCTGGGGCCAACGTCCTGACTTTC
-	-	TRBV6-6	TRBJ1-2	CASTLSGYGYTF	TGTGCCAGCACTCTATCCGGCTATGGCTACACCTTC
TRBD1	-	TRBV5-4	TRBJ2-7	CASGTGRTYEQYF	TGTGCCAGTGGGACAGGGAGAACCTACGAGCAGTACTTC
TRBD1	-	TRBV7-6	TRBJ1-1	CASSLAPGQTEAFF	TGTGCCAGCAGCTTAGCCCCGGGACAGACTGAAGCTTTCTTT
TRBD2	-	TRBV28	TRBJ2-1	CASSFSSGRVNEQFF	TGTGCCAGCAGTTTCTCTAGCGGGAGAGTTAATGAGCAGTTCTTC
-	-	TRBV5-1	TRBJ1-5	CASSLDPQGSNQPQHF	TGCGCCAGCAGCTTGGACCCACAGGGTTCGAATCAGCCCCAGCATTTT
-	-	TRBV7-9	TRBJ2-5	CASSLRDSRRETQYF	TGTGCCAGCAGCTTAAGGGACTCAAGAAGAGAGACCCAGTACTTC